The subject of this entry is one T cell receptor (beta chain). Clones were sequenced by immunoSEQ multiplex PCR, and TCRdb holds only the in-frame ones, with some missing. The sample shows about 99,000 clones, 80% to 95% of them seen only once. This record belongs to a study of T cell responses to AZD1222 COVID-19 vaccine. V lost 0 bases to trimming and J lost 4 bases, with 9 bases between them. The CDR3 sequence is 14 residues long. The germline gives CDR1 GTSNPN, CDR2 SVGIG (reference sequence). Here the sequenced sample was peripheral blood, taken 28 days after the second AZD1222 dose. This sequence was found in an adult who received the AZD1222 COVID-19 vaccine. V and J are TRBV30 and TRBJ1-4, with D unresolved. This CDR3 is CAWSVSTRNEKLFF. The CDR3 region has the DNA TGTGCCTGGAGTGTCTCCACCCGTAATGAAAAACTGTTTTTT.